This T cell receptor (beta chain) was recovered during a study of shared clonotypes between healthy human individuals. Study summary: CD4 naive and CD4 memory each took three plates per donor, while CD8 naive took two and CD8 memory one. General study results and limits: Clonotype sharing across several donors was observed for roughly 5% of naive CD4 clonotypes. Across subsets, estimated richness was generally greater for naive than for memory populations.

V was clipped by 5 bases and J by 1 base, with 11 bases between them. Germline lookup yields CDR1 SGHVS and CDR2 FQNEAQ. CDR3 size: 15 residues. Notes on this clone: Its antigen remains unidentified.

The method was immunoSEQ multiplex PCR; TCRdb's version includes in-frame clones alone and lacks a portion of them. Of about 690,000 clones listed, 80% to 95% were seen once; the top ten hold around a third. Sequencing used memory CD8+ T cells from PBMCs. Regarding subset: CD45RO+ cells pooled with CCR7-negative TemRA cells. J is TRBJ1-4 and V is TRBV7-8, with D possibly being TRBD1 (6 bases). This receptor was obtained from a man between 18 and 29 years old in good health. Some clones in this sample may be carry-over from other donors' samples. The CDR3 is CASSPLQGTNEKLFF. The CDR3 region has the DNA TGTGCCAGCAGCCCCCTACAGGGAACTAATGAAAAACTGTTTTTT. Full variable domain (outside the CDR3, taken from reference TRBV7-8 and TRBJ1-4): GAGVSQSPRYKVAKRGQDVALRCDPISGHVSLFWYQQALGQGPEFLTYFQNEAQLDKSGLPSDRFFAERPEGSVSTLKIQRTQQEDSAVYLCASSPLQGTNEKLFFGSGTQLSVL.